Each of the 27 T cell receptor beta chains below was sequenced from the same sample in a study of cytomegalovirus exposure and HLA in healthy donors. The PCR contained 60 Vbeta and 13 Jbeta primers. Data came from immunoSEQ multiplex PCR; TCRdb stores just in-frame clones and leaves some out. The repertoire table contains 65,000 to 90,000 clones. Material for sequencing was PBMCs. Source of these receptors: a female donor in good health and CMV-seropositive.

The chain employs TRBV19 and TRBJ2-2; 9 bases line up with TRBD2. J lost 8 bases, V lost 5 bases, and 9 bases had no gene match. Germline V CDR1 and CDR2: LNHDA, SQIVND (reference sequence). The CDR3 is made up of 15 amino acids. The CDR3 nucleotides read TGTGCCAGTAGTTGGATAGCGGGGGCTGGGGGGGAGCTGTTTTTT. Amino acid sequence: CASSWIAGAGGELFF.

The chain couples TRBV11-3 to TRBJ2-3, with 7 bases that match TRBD1. V shed 4 bases and J 1 base; nucleotides not matched to a gene: 2. CDR3 length: 14 amino acids. Germline V lookup: CDR1 SGHNT, CDR2 YENEEA. The CDR3: CASSSGQGTDTQYF. CDR3 sequence (DNA): TGTGCCAGCAGCTCCGGACAGGGCACAGATACGCAGTATTTT.

This chain joins TRBV6-6 and TRBJ2-5; TRBD2 agrees at 7 bases. The CDR3 totals 15 residues. Germline V lookup: CDR1 MNHNY, CDR2 SVGAGI (reference sequence). V shed 4 bases, J shed 4 bases, and the junction held 9 bases outside the gene matches. The CDR3 loop reads CASSSWTGGAETQYF. The CDR3 bases are TGTGCCAGCAGTTCGTGGACGGGAGGCGCAGAGACCCAGTACTTC.

The V gene is TRBV19, the J gene TRBJ2-7; D remains ambiguous. CDR3 length equals 13 residues. Germline V CDR1 and CDR2: LNHDA, SQIVND (reference sequence). V was trimmed by 5 bases and J by 4 bases, leaving 12 bases between them. DNA for the CDR3: TGTGCCAGTAGTGAGGCGGCCGATTACGAGCAGTACTTC. This translates into CASSEAADYEQYF.

The rearrangement links TRBV28 to TRBJ2-3; 12 bases are a match to TRBD1. V lost 4 bases, J lost 4 bases, and 6 bases stayed unmatched. Germline values: CDR1 MDHEN, CDR2 SYDVKM. The CDR3 runs to 16 residues. Written as DNA, the CDR3 is TGTGCCAGCAGTTCCGCCGGGACAGGGGGCTCAGATACGCAGTATTTT. It is translated as CASSSAGTGGSDTQYF.

The chain links TRBV5-4 to TRBJ2-3; TRBD1 might be the D (6 bases). The V and J ends lost 2 bases and 2 bases respectively, with 9 bases between them. The CDR3 extends over 14 amino acids. Germline CDR1 is SGHNT and CDR2 is YYREEE (reference sequence). The CDR3 loop is CASSLQGATDTQYF. CDR3 DNA sequence: TGTGCCAGCAGCTTACAGGGCGCCACAGATACGCAGTATTTT.

The chain is built from TRBV18 and TRBJ2-5; D might be TRBD1 (5 bases). The germline CDR1 and CDR2 sequences are KGHSH and LQKENI. This CDR3 comprises 12 residues. V lost 5 bases, J lost 5 bases, and 9 bases lay in between. The CDR3 nucleotides read TGTGCCAGCTCAGCGTCAGGGGAGACCCAGTACTTC. It encodes CASSASGETQYF.

The chain joins TRBV29-1 to TRBJ2-5, with a possible D match to TRBD2 (5 bases). Per germline, CDR1 SQVTM and CDR2 ANQGSEA. Deletions cut 0 bases from V and 9 bases from J, with 14 bases between. The CDR3 is 13 amino acids. CDR3 sequence (DNA): TGCAGCGTTGAAGATCCTCAGCTCGGGGCCCAGTACTTC. Translated, it gives CSVEDPQLGAQYF.

The V call is TRBV18, the J call TRBJ2-7; 10 bases line up with TRBD1. V dropped 6 bases and J dropped 4; count of bases not matched to a gene: 6. The CDR3 contains 14 residues. CDR1 KGHSH and CDR2 LQKENI come from the germline V gene. CDR3 sequence reads: CASSPGTGEYEQYF. DNA for the CDR3: TGTGCCAGCTCCCCTGGGACAGGGGAATACGAGCAGTACTTC. Complete variable domain (other parts from reference TRBV18 and TRBJ2-7): NAGVMQNPRHLVRRRGQEARLRCSPMKGHSHVYWYRQLPEEGLKFMVYLQKENIIDESGMPKERFSAEFPKEGPSILRIQQVVRGDSAAYFCASSPGTGEYEQYFGPGTRLTVT.

Considering frequency, this clone is medium-sized. The V call is TRBV14, the J call TRBJ2-1; 15 positions match TRBD2. With 0 bases clipped from V and 7 bases from J, the junction kept 7 bases outside the gene matches. The CDR3 totals 18 residues. Germline CDR1 is SGHDN and CDR2 is FVKESK. The CDR3 protein is CASSQDIGGLAGGNEQFF. CDR3 DNA: TGTGCCAGCAGCCAAGATATAGGGGGACTAGCGGGAGGTAATGAGCAGTTCTTC.

This sequence joins TRBV7-6 and TRBJ2-7, with D possibly being TRBD1 (5 bases). Trimming stripped 5 bases from V and 2 bases from J, with 16 bases between. Per germline, CDR1 SGHVS and CDR2 FNYEAQ. The CDR3 covers 15 residues. This chain's CDR3 is CASSLGQIGAYEQYF. Written as DNA, the CDR3 is TGTGCCAGCAGCCTGGGTCAGATAGGGGCCTACGAGCAGTACTTC.

J is TRBJ2-7 and V is TRBV13; 7 bases fit TRBD1. V trimming: 5 bases; J trimming: 4 bases; junction bases outside the gene matches: 8. The germline V gene encodes CDR1 PRHDT and CDR2 FYEKMQ (reference sequence). This CDR3 has 14 amino acids. CDR3 sequence reads: CASSRQGRDYEQYF. CDR3 DNA sequence: TGTGCCAGCAGCCGACAGGGAAGGGATTACGAGCAGTACTTC.

The gene calls are TRBV18 and TRBJ1-5, with TRBD1 matching 9 bases. This CDR3 is 14 amino acids long. V was pared by 3 bases and J by 7 bases, with 4 bases of the junction left unmatched. The germline V gene has CDR1 KGHSH and CDR2 LQKENI. The CDR3 here is CASSPRDREQPQHF. CDR3 DNA: TGTGCCAGCTCACCTCGGGACAGGGAACAGCCCCAGCATTTT.

This sequence joins TRBV7-9 and TRBJ1-2; TRBD1 agrees at 9 bases. The trim removed 3 bases at V and 5 bases at J, leaving 4 bases unmatched. CDR3 length equals 14 residues. Germline values: CDR1 SEHNR, CDR2 FQNEAQ (reference sequence). CDR3 protein: CASSLGTGLYGYTF. DNA of the CDR3: TGTGCCAGCAGCTTGGGGACAGGGCTTTATGGCTACACCTTC.

The rearrangement links TRBV6-1 to TRBJ2-7; D is unresolved. The CDR3 length is 15 residues. Germline V gene lookup returns CDR1 MNHNS and CDR2 SASEGT. Deletions cut 1 base from V and 3 bases from J, with 13 bases between. The DNA for the CDR3 is TGTGCCAGCAGTGAAGACAGTTTTTGGGTCTACGAGCAGTACTTC. Encoded protein: CASSEDSFWVYEQYF.

The chain links TRBV19 to TRBJ2-7; D is unresolved. This CDR3 comprises 15 residues. CDR1 is LNHDA, CDR2 SQIVND, per germline (reference sequence). Trimming cost V 3 bases and J 2 bases, with 14 bases left between them. CDR3 sequence: CASSISHVRAYEQYF. For the CDR3, the DNA is TGTGCCAGTAGTATTTCTCACGTGAGAGCCTACGAGCAGTACTTC.

V is TRBV9 and J is TRBJ2-1; D ambiguous. Trimming stripped 0 bases from V and 0 bases from J, with 7 bases between. Germline V lookup: CDR1 SGDLS, CDR2 YYNGEE. This CDR3 is built from 15 residues. CDR3 nucleotides: TGTGCCAGCAGCGTAGCTGCTAGCTCCTACAATGAGCAGTTCTTC. Translating gives CASSVAASSYNEQFF.

This chain connects TRBV7-2 to TRBJ2-1, with 7 bases fitting TRBD1. The CDR3 has 16 residues. Germline loops: CDR1 SGHTA, CDR2 FQGNSA. With V trimmed by 3 bases and J by 1 base, 6 bases remained unmatched. CDR3 in amino acids: CASSFVGGGSYNEQFF. CDR3 coding DNA: TGTGCCAGCAGCTTTGTAGGGGGCGGGTCCTACAATGAGCAGTTCTTC.

Here the CDR3 reads CASSEWDRASEQYF. The CDR3, as DNA: TGTGCCAGCAGTGAGTGGGACAGGGCAAGCGAGCAGTACTTC. V and J are TRBV2 and TRBJ2-7, with 9 bases aligning to TRBD1. Germline CDR1 SNHLY, CDR2 FYNNEI. CDR3 length equals 14 residues. The ends lost 3 bases at V and 6 bases at J; junction bases unmatched: 6.

The V and J genes are TRBV28 and TRBJ1-3; 7 bases are shared with TRBD1. There are 14 residues in the CDR3. The germline V gene encodes CDR1 MDHEN and CDR2 SYDVKM. Trimming cost V 3 bases and J 2 bases; bases outside gene matches: 1. The CDR3 region has the DNA TGTGCCAGCAGTTTTGACAGGGCTGGAAACACCATATATTTT. It specifies CASSFDRAGNTIYF.

J is TRBJ2-7 and V is TRBV5-1; 10 bases fit TRBD1. This CDR3 is 14 amino acids long. V lost 4 bases, J lost 5 bases, and 6 bases stayed unmatched. CDR1 is SGHRS and CDR2 is YFSETQ in the germline V gene. CDR3 residues: CASSARQGAHEQYF. As DNA, the CDR3 is TGCGCCAGCAGCGCCAGACAGGGGGCCCACGAGCAGTACTTC.

The V call is TRBV7-9, the J call TRBJ2-7; D is possibly TRBD2 (5 bases). Trimming stripped 5 bases from V and 3 bases from J, with 17 bases between. The CDR3 is 15 residues long. CDR1 and CDR2 (germline): SEHNR, FQNEAQ (reference sequence). The CDR3 spells CASSLLGVGSYEQYF. DNA for the CDR3: TGTGCCAGCAGCCTCCTCGGGGTAGGTAGCTACGAGCAGTACTTC.

V gene TRBV4-2 combines with J gene TRBJ2-7, with D tentatively TRBD2 (6 bases). The CDR3 has 17 residues. Germline CDR1 and CDR2: LGHNA and YNFKEQ. The V gene lost 4 bases and the J gene lost 2 bases, with 21 bases spanning the gap. The CDR3 DNA is TGTGCCAGCAGCCCAATATTTAGCCCGGGACTTACCTACGAGCAGTACTTC. It specifies CASSPIFSPGLTYEQYF.

The rearrangement uses TRBV7-9 and TRBJ1-4; no clear D. Germline CDR1 reads SEHNR; CDR2 reads FQNEAQ (reference sequence). CDR3 size: 14 residues. Trimming shortened V by 5 bases and J by 8 bases, and 15 bases separated the two germline ends. The CDR3 sequence: CASSPMMGGEKLFF. Written as DNA, the CDR3 is TGTGCCAGCAGCCCTATGATGGGAGGAGAAAAACTGTTTTTT. Drawing the rest from reference TRBV7-9 and TRBJ1-4, the complete variable domain is DTGVSQNPRHKITKRGQNVTFRCDPISEHNRLYWYRQTLGQGPEFLTYFQNEAQLEKSRLLSDRFSAERPKGSFSTLEIQRTEQGDSAMYLCASSPMMGGEKLFFGSGTQLSVL.

The chain recombines TRBV29-1 with TRBJ2-7; TRBD1 aligns across 8 bases. After removal of 7 bases from V and 2 bases from J, the junction contained 4 bases not matched to a gene. CDR1 is SQVTM and CDR2 is ANQGSEA in the germline V gene. There are 12 residues in the CDR3. For the CDR3, the DNA is TGCAGCGGGACAGGGAATGCCTACGAGCAGTACTTC. Residues: CSGTGNAYEQYF.

The CDR3 sequence: CASRSGLVQGEQFF. The DNA of the CDR3 is TGTGCCAGCAGGTCGGGACTAGTTCAAGGTGAGCAGTTCTTC. The chain has TRBV6-1 and TRBJ2-1; TRBD2 matches at 8 bases. Germline lookup yields CDR1 MNHNS and CDR2 SASEGT. The CDR3 is 14 amino acids. With V trimmed by 6 bases and J by 9 bases, 10 bases remained unmatched.

CDR3 sequence: CASSPGTSGSLYNEQFF. In DNA form, the CDR3 reads TGTGCCAGCTCACCGGGGACTAGCGGGAGTCTGTACAATGAGCAGTTCTTC. This chain uses TRBV18 with TRBJ2-1; 14 bases align to TRBD2. The CDR3 sequence is 17 residues long. Germline CDR1 and CDR2: KGHSH and LQKENI. With V trimmed by 3 bases and J by 4 bases, 5 bases remained unmatched.